These 22 T cell receptor beta chains originate from one sample sequenced in a study of cytomegalovirus exposure and HLA in healthy donors. The PCR was carried out with 60 Vbeta primers and 13 Jbeta primers. Clones were read by immunoSEQ multiplex PCR, and TCRdb kept only the in-frame ones, dropping some. The sample yields 70,000 to 100,000 clones, of which the top ten take up less than 5%. The sequenced material came from PBMCs. These receptors were taken from a man between 18 and 35 years old in good health and CMV-seropositive.

This chain links TRBV5-1 with TRBJ1-2, with 10 bases matching TRBD1. The CDR3 extends over 15 amino acids. J gave up 2 bases and V 4 bases, and 5 bases lay outside the gene matches. Germline-derived CDR1 and CDR2 are SGHRS and YFSETQ. Written as DNA, the CDR3 is TGCGCCAGCAGCACGACAGGGGGCGCGAACTATGGCTACACCTTC. Amino acid sequence: CASSTTGGANYGYTF.

The chain employs TRBV7-2 and TRBJ1-3; TRBD1 is a possible D gene (5 bases). CDR1 is SGHTA, CDR2 FQGNSA, per germline. The CDR3 totals 19 residues. Trimming took off 4 bases at V and 4 bases at J, with 26 bases between the two ends. CDR3 protein: CASSSKWGGTYLSGNTIYF. The CDR3 DNA sequence: TGTGCCAGCAGCTCGAAGTGGGGGGGAACCTATCTCTCCGGAAACACCATATATTTT.

The chain has TRBV19 and TRBJ1-1, with a possible D match to TRBD1 (5 bases). This CDR3 region has 12 residues. CDR1 is LNHDA and CDR2 is SQIVND in the germline V gene (reference sequence). V lost 9 bases to trimming and J lost 8 bases, with 16 bases between them. CDR3 protein: CASHSPRQEAFF. The CDR3 coding sequence is TGTGCCAGCCACTCACCAAGACAGGAAGCTTTCTTT.

The rearrangement links TRBV11-2 to TRBJ2-1; tentative D call: TRBD1 (6 bases). The CDR3 is made up of 18 amino acids. Germline-derived CDR1 and CDR2 are SGHAT and FQNNGV. Trimming took off 5 bases at V and 3 bases at J, with 23 bases between the two ends. CDR3 DNA sequence: TGTGCCAGCAGCCCGAGACCAGGCAGGGGAATGGTCTACAATGAGCAGTTCTTC. This sequence encodes CASSPRPGRGMVYNEQFF.

This chain uses TRBV7-9 with TRBJ2-5; 14 bases line up with TRBD2. The CDR3 is 18 residues long. V lost 2 bases to trimming and J lost 5 bases; unmatched junction nucleotides: 10. The germline V gene has CDR1 SEHNR and CDR2 FQNEAQ (reference sequence). DNA of the CDR3: TGTGCCAGCAGCTTAATGGGACTAGCGGGAGATAATGGGGAGACCCAGTACTTC. Protein sequence: CASSLMGLAGDNGETQYF.

V gene TRBV5-1 combines with J gene TRBJ2-7; TRBD1 agrees at 9 bases. V shed 4 bases and J 1 base; nucleotides not matched to a gene: 6. From germline, CDR1 is SGHRS and CDR2 YFSETQ. This CDR3 contains 15 residues. In DNA form, the CDR3 reads TGCGCCAGCAGCCGGGACAGGGATTGGTCCTACGAGCAGTACTTC. This encodes CASSRDRDWSYEQYF. Full variable domain (rest looked up from reference TRBV5-1 and TRBJ2-7): KAGVTQTPRYLIKTRGQQVTLSCSPISGHRSVSWYQQTPGQGLQFLFEYFSETQRNKGNFPGRFSGRQFSNSRSEMNVSTLELGDSALYLCASSRDRDWSYEQYFGPGTRLTVT.

The V call is TRBV9, the J call TRBJ2-1; 8 bases line up with TRBD2. The CDR3 totals 15 residues. Per germline, CDR1 SGDLS and CDR2 YYNGEE. With 0 bases clipped from V and 8 bases from J, the junction kept 7 bases outside the gene matches. CDR3 in DNA: TGTGCCAGCAGCGTAGCTAGCGGGCCTTATGATGAGCAGTTCTTC. This gives the protein CASSVASGPYDEQFF.

The chain is built from TRBV11-3 and TRBJ1-1, with unresolved D. CDR1 is SGHNT, CDR2 YENEEA, per germline. The V gene lost 3 bases and the J gene lost 2 bases, with 7 bases spanning the gap. The CDR3 sequence is 13 residues long. This CDR3 is CASSFAGNTEAFF. In DNA form, the CDR3 reads TGTGCCAGCAGCTTCGCGGGAAACACTGAAGCTTTCTTT.

This sequence joins TRBV18 and TRBJ2-7, with 7 bases lining up with TRBD1. The ends lost 3 bases at V and 6 bases at J; junction bases unmatched: 5. This CDR3 has 13 residues. Germline V gene sequence: CDR1 KGHSH, CDR2 LQKENI. The CDR3 DNA is TGTGCCAGCTCACCGGGACAGAGTGTCGAGCAGTACTTC. As protein: CASSPGQSVEQYF.

The rearrangement joins TRBV28 to TRBJ1-2, with TRBD1 matching 7 bases. The ends lost 5 bases at V and 0 bases at J; junction bases unmatched: 15. Germline V gene sequence: CDR1 MDHEN, CDR2 SYDVKM. The CDR3 totals 18 residues. CDR3: CASSEPGQLIKANYGYTF. CDR3 nucleotide sequence: TGTGCCAGCAGTGAACCGGGACAGCTAATAAAAGCTAACTATGGCTACACCTTC.

The genes are TRBV4-1 and TRBJ2-5; D gene unclear. Looked up from germline, CDR1 is MGHRA and CDR2 is YSYEKL. V was trimmed by 5 bases and J by 2 bases, leaving 15 bases between them. The CDR3 is made up of 15 amino acids. The CDR3 is CASSYVRHRQETQYF. CDR3 nucleotides: TGCGCCAGCAGCTACGTAAGGCACAGACAAGAGACCCAGTACTTC.

The CDR3 spells CASSPSGGRDIQYF. CDR3 DNA sequence: TGTGCCAGCAGCCCCTCCGGGGGGCGGGACATTCAGTACTTC. V gene TRBV7-6 combines with J gene TRBJ2-4; weak D call: TRBD2 (7 bases). Germline CDR1 reads SGHVS; CDR2 reads FNYEAQ. There are 14 residues in the CDR3. Trimming pared 5 bases from V and 8 bases from J, leaving 16 bases between.

The rearrangement links TRBV14 to TRBJ1-1; no firm D call. This CDR3 has 16 amino acids. Germline CDR1 reads SGHDN; CDR2 reads FVKESK. Trimming left V 5 bases short and J 1 base short, with 17 bases between. DNA for the CDR3: TGTGCCAGCAGCTCCCGAATCCTCGAGGGGAACACTGAAGCTTTCTTT. As protein: CASSSRILEGNTEAFF.

The chain links TRBV4-1 to TRBJ2-3, with TRBD2 matching over 11 bases. Per the germline V gene, CDR1 is MGHRA and CDR2 is YSYEKL. The CDR3 totals 16 residues. V shed 4 bases and J 2 bases; nucleotides not matched to a gene: 5. The CDR3 reads CASSPSSGGFTDTQYF. CDR3 bases: TGCGCCAGCAGCCCCTCTAGCGGGGGGTTCACAGATACGCAGTATTTT.

This chain joins TRBV19 and TRBJ1-1; TRBD1 aligns across 9 bases. CDR3 length: 14 amino acids. J gave up 2 bases and V 6 bases, and 4 bases lay outside the gene matches. Per germline, CDR1 LNHDA and CDR2 SQIVND (reference sequence). This chain's CDR3 is CASREQGANTEAFF. The CDR3 bases are TGTGCCAGTAGGGAACAGGGGGCAAACACTGAAGCTTTCTTT.

This chain joins TRBV6-4 and TRBJ1-2; 8 nucleotides match TRBD1. V lost 2 bases, J lost 8 bases, and 7 bases stayed unmatched. The CDR3 is made up of 14 amino acids. Looked up from germline, CDR1 is MRHNA and CDR2 is SNTAGT. This CDR3 reads CASSDPGQGEGYTF. The CDR3 DNA reads as TGTGCCAGCAGTGACCCTGGACAGGGTGAAGGCTACACCTTC.

The chain couples TRBV2 to TRBJ1-2; D is uncertain. V lost 6 bases and J 3 bases, leaving 14 bases between the germline ends. The V gene's germline CDR1 is SNHLY and CDR2 FYNNEI. The CDR3 is made up of 14 amino acids. The CDR3 region has the DNA TGTGCCAGCAGACCCCCGTGGGAGGACTATGGCTACACCTTC. Translating it yields CASRPPWEDYGYTF.

The chain uses TRBV2 and TRBJ2-5; possibly TRBD2 for D (5 bases). CDR3 size: 14 residues. Trimming removed 7 bases from V and 5 bases from J, with 17 bases in between. Germline lookup yields CDR1 SNHLY and CDR2 FYNNEI. The CDR3: CASKGQPAGETQYF. The DNA of the CDR3 is TGTGCCAGCAAGGGCCAACCGGCGGGCGAGACCCAGTACTTC.

This rearrangement joins TRBV5-1 to TRBJ2-1; possibly TRBD2 for D (5 bases). Looked up from germline, CDR1 is SGHRS and CDR2 is YFSETQ. This CDR3 has 15 amino acids. Trimming took 4 bases from V and 0 from J, leaving 11 bases between them. CDR3 residues: CASSRRESSYNEQFF. The CDR3 region has the DNA TGCGCCAGCAGCCGTAGGGAGAGCTCCTACAATGAGCAGTTCTTC.

The chain uses TRBV6-4 and TRBJ1-1; possibly TRBD1 for D (5 bases). The germline V gene has CDR1 MRHNA and CDR2 SNTAGT. The length of the CDR3 is 14 residues. The V end was cut by 2 bases, the J end by 1 base, with 8 bases between. CDR3 coding DNA: TGTGCCAGCAGTGACGGGGGGGGGAACACTGAAGCTTTCTTT. Translated: CASSDGGGNTEAFF.

The rearrangement uses TRBV6-5 and TRBJ1-2, with TRBD1 matching over 9 bases. This CDR3 spans 13 amino acids. The junction had 3 bases not matched to a gene; V was cut back by 5 bases and J by 5 bases. Per germline, CDR1 MNHEY and CDR2 SVGAGI. The CDR3 sequence: CASSPGTGYGYTF. DNA of the CDR3: TGTGCCAGCAGTCCCGGGACAGGGTATGGCTACACCTTC.

Notes on this clone: An end of the junction does not agree with germline; a read error may underlie this. This chain joins TRBV7-7 and TRBJ2-1; 10 nucleotides line up with TRBD2. The CDR3 runs to 15 residues. CDR1 is SSHAT, CDR2 FNYEAQ, per germline (reference sequence). The DNA for the CDR3 is TGTGCTAGCAGCTTACTCCTAGCGGGAGACAATGAGCAGTTCTTC. Residues: CASSLLLAGDNEQFF.